The 27 T cell receptor beta chains given below trace back to one sample, sequenced in a study of blood T cell repertoires in COVID-19. Produced via immunoSEQ multiplex PCR; TCRdb's table is partial and in-frame only. The sample contains about 160,000 clones, more than 75% of which appear only once. The sample comprised peripheral blood. These receptors all stem from a man aged 35-49 years with acute or convalescent COVID-19.

The chain has TRBV12-2 and TRBJ2-2; the tabulated D call, TRBD1, remains unverified against the DNA. TRBV12-2 is a known pseudogene. This CDR3 spans 18 amino acids. The CDR3 region is CASRSRPGAECNTGELFF. The CDR3 nucleotides read TGTGCAAGTCGCTCCCGCCCAGGCGCTGAGTGTAACACCGGGGAGCTGTTTTTT.

This rearrangement joins TRBV28 to TRBJ2-2; no firm D call. The CDR3 length is 12 residues. The V end was cut by 2 bases, the J end by 7 bases, with 5 bases between. CDR1 is MDHEN and CDR2 is SYDVKM in the germline V gene. CDR3 region: CASSLVSGELFF. CDR3 nucleotides: TGTGCCAGCAGTTTAGTGAGCGGGGAGCTGTTTTTT.

The J gene is TRBJ2-1, the V gene TRBV15; D ambiguous. V was cut by 5 bases and J by 0 bases, with 8 bases left in between. The CDR3 spans 14 residues. The germline gives CDR1 LNHNV, CDR2 YYDKDF (reference sequence). CDR3 sequence reads: CATSPLSSYNEQFF. The CDR3 coding sequence is TGTGCCACCAGCCCCCTAAGCTCCTACAATGAGCAGTTCTTC.

The genes are TRBV11-2 and TRBJ1-6; D unresolved. CDR3 size: 12 residues. The V end lost 4 bases, the J end lost 16 bases, and 14 bases lay between the germline ends. The germline V gene has CDR1 SGHAT and CDR2 FQNNGV. The CDR3: CASSSGSDPLHF. CDR3 coding DNA: TGTGCCAGCAGCTCTGGTAGCGACCCTCTCCACTTT.

The chain is built from TRBV5-1 and TRBJ2-1; 9 bases map to TRBD2. Germline CDR1 reads SGHRS; CDR2 reads YFSETQ. The CDR3 is 16 amino acids. J lost 9 bases, V lost 4 bases, and 14 bases had no gene match. The CDR3 protein is CASSLDPAGGVGEQFF. The CDR3 region has the DNA TGCGCCAGCAGCCTCGACCCAGCGGGGGGTGTTGGTGAGCAGTTCTTC.

The chain employs TRBV30 and TRBJ1-1; D is perhaps TRBD1 (6 bases). The CDR3 loop spans 15 amino acids. Germline values: CDR1 GTSNPN, CDR2 SVGIG (reference sequence). CDR3 nucleotides: TGTGCGCAAGCATCTAGGGGAGGGGGGAACACTGAAGCTTTCTTT. As protein: CAQASRGGGNTEAFF.

The V call is TRBV14, the J call TRBJ2-3; possible D gene TRBD2, 7 bases. Germline CDR1 SGHDN, CDR2 FVKESK. The ends were cut back, 4 bases at V and 8 bases at J, with 22 bases in the middle. CDR3 length: 16 residues. CDR3 DNA sequence: TGTGCCAGCAGCCGGCGGGGGCCTAGCGCGGAGGGTACGCAGTATTTT. It specifies CASSRRGPSAEGTQYF.

The J gene is TRBJ1-4, the V gene TRBV9, with 7 bases that match TRBD1. With 4 bases clipped from V and 7 bases from J, the junction kept 10 bases outside the gene matches. The germline V gene encodes CDR1 SGDLS and CDR2 YYNGEE. The CDR3 loop spans 15 amino acids. For the CDR3, the DNA is TGTGCCAGCAGCACCCGACAGGGCCCGAGTGAAAAACTGTTTTTT. Protein: CASSTRQGPSEKLFF.

This sequence joins TRBV28 and TRBJ1-1, with D unresolved. The CDR3 has 13 residues. V lost 2 bases to trimming and J lost 1 base, with 5 bases between them. Germline loops: CDR1 MDHEN, CDR2 SYDVKM. CDR3 sequence (DNA): TGTGCCAGCAGTTTAACGGGGAACACTGAAGCTTTCTTT. Its translation: CASSLTGNTEAFF.

The chain uses TRBV19 and TRBJ2-5; 10 bases align to TRBD1. The germline gives CDR1 LNHDA, CDR2 SQIVND (reference sequence). The junction had 4 bases not matched to a gene; V was cut back by 2 bases and J by 7 bases. This CDR3 contains 14 residues. The CDR3 spells CASSIRTGGGTQYF. Here the CDR3 DNA reads TGTGCCAGTAGTATACGGACAGGGGGTGGGACCCAGTACTTC.

V is TRBV14 and J is TRBJ2-1; D remains ambiguous. There are 14 residues in the CDR3. V was clipped by 4 bases and J by 7 bases, with 14 bases between them. The germline V gene has CDR1 SGHDN and CDR2 FVKESK. The CDR3 here is CASSPKEPRNEQFF. The CDR3 DNA is TGTGCCAGCAGCCCGAAAGAGCCCAGGAATGAGCAGTTCTTC.

This chain uses TRBV5-4 with TRBJ1-1; D remains ambiguous. The ends were cut back, 2 bases at V and 8 bases at J, with 7 bases in the middle. The CDR3 sequence is 11 residues long. Germline CDR1 is SGHNT and CDR2 is YYREEE (reference sequence). CDR3 region: CASSLNREAFF. CDR3 DNA sequence: TGTGCCAGCAGCTTAAACAGAGAAGCTTTCTTT.

The chain joins TRBV3-1 (or the pseudogene TRBV3-2) to TRBJ1-2, with 9 positions matching TRBD1. This CDR3 comprises 14 residues. V gave up 1 base and J gave up 5 bases; unmatched junction bases: 2. Germline loops: CDR1 LGHDT, CDR2 YNNKEL (reference sequence). The CDR3 DNA is TGTGCCAGCAGCCAAGGGACAGGGGCATATGGCTACACCTTC. Its protein is CASSQGTGAYGYTF.

This clone was recorded a few times. V usage is TRBV19 and J usage is TRBJ2-1, with a weak D call TRBD2 (6 bases). Trimming took 5 bases from V and 7 from J, leaving 15 bases between them. This CDR3 spans 14 amino acids. Germline lookup yields CDR1 LNHDA and CDR2 SQIVND (reference sequence). The CDR3 region has the DNA TGTGCCAGTAGTTTAAGGGAGGTCGGGAATGAGCAGTTCTTC. Encoded protein: CASSLREVGNEQFF.

The chain carries TRBV9 and TRBJ2-7, with 11 bases identical to TRBD2. CDR3 length: 14 amino acids. The germline V gene has CDR1 SGDLS and CDR2 YYNGEE. The trim removed 6 bases at V and 7 bases at J, leaving 9 bases unmatched. The CDR3 here is CASTLGLAGGEQYF. CDR3 coding DNA: TGTGCCAGCACCCTAGGGCTAGCGGGGGGAGAGCAGTACTTC.

The chain uses TRBV2 and TRBJ1-5; the match to TRBD1 covers 8 bases. CDR3 length equals 17 residues. The V gene's germline CDR1 is SNHLY and CDR2 FYNNEI. The junction had 10 bases not matched to a gene; V was cut back by 4 bases and J by 2 bases. The CDR3 DNA follows: TGTGCCAGCAGTGGGACAGGGTTAAATGTGGGCAATCAGCCCCAGCATTTT. It yields the protein CASSGTGLNVGNQPQHF.

This clone was observed a handful of times. The same CDR3 is also encoded by other DNA sequences in this sample. V gene TRBV19 combines with J gene TRBJ1-1, with 7 positions matching TRBD1. The CDR3 runs to 15 residues. The germline gives CDR1 LNHDA, CDR2 SQIVND (reference sequence). V lost 5 bases to trimming and J lost 0 bases; unmatched junction nucleotides: 6. The CDR3 nucleotides are TGTGCCAGTAGTCCCCGGGGACAGATGAACACTGAAGCTTTCTTT. It translates to CASSPRGQMNTEAFF. The full variable domain, its missing parts supplied by reference TRBV19 and TRBJ1-1, is DGGITQSPKYLFRKEGQNVTLSCEQNLNHDAMYWYRQDPGQGLRLIYYSQIVNDFQKGDIAEGYSVSREKKESFPLTVTSAQKNPTAFYLCASSPRGQMNTEAFFGQGTRLTVV.

The chain uses TRBV6-1 and TRBJ1-4; the D gene is possibly TRBD1 (5 bases). Trimming stripped 2 bases from V and 0 bases from J, with 19 bases between. The germline V gene encodes CDR1 MNHNS and CDR2 SASEGT. The CDR3 is 19 amino acids. The DNA of the CDR3 is TGTGCCAGCAGTGAATCGCGGGGCCTTTTTACCGCAACTAATGAAAAACTGTTTTTT. Encoded protein: CASSESRGLFTATNEKLFF.

The chain combines TRBV28 with TRBJ1-5, with D tentatively TRBD1 (6 bases). CDR3 size: 17 residues. Germline assignment: CDR1 MDHEN and CDR2 SYDVKM. V was pared by 5 bases and J by 0 bases, with 17 bases between. Here the CDR3 DNA reads TGTGCCAGCAGTCTCCCGACAGGTTCTTATAGCAATCAGCCCCAGCATTTT. As protein: CASSLPTGSYSNQPQHF.

The chain employs TRBV13 and TRBJ2-3; 7 bases align to TRBD2. The germline V gene encodes CDR1 PRHDT and CDR2 FYEKMQ (reference sequence). This CDR3 has 16 residues. V was pared by 4 bases and J by 1 base, with 8 bases of the junction left unmatched. The CDR3: CASSSLAIMGTDTQYF. DNA for the CDR3: TGTGCCAGCAGCTCACTAGCGATAATGGGCACAGATACGCAGTATTTT.

Points on this clone: The same CDR3 can be traced to other DNA sequences in this sample. The chain joins TRBV5-1 to TRBJ1-3; D is unresolved. Germline CDR1 and CDR2: SGHRS and YFSETQ. This CDR3 has 14 residues. The V gene lost 3 bases and the J gene lost 0 bases, with 7 bases spanning the gap. The CDR3 here is CASSSGGSGNTIYF. CDR3 nucleotides: TGCGCCAGCAGCTCCGGAGGCTCTGGAAACACCATATATTTT. Combining the CDR3 with reference TRBV5-1 and TRBJ1-3 gives the whole variable domain KAGVTQTPRYLIKTRGQQVTLSCSPISGHRSVSWYQQTPGQGLQFLFEYFSETQRNKGNFPGRFSGRQFSNSRSEMNVSTLELGDSALYLCASSSGGSGNTIYFGEGSWLTVV.

The chain has TRBV5-6 and TRBJ1-1; 7 bases agree with TRBD1. Per the germline V gene, CDR1 is SGHDT and CDR2 is YYEEEE. V dropped 2 bases and J dropped 1; count of bases not matched to a gene: 8. This CDR3 spans 16 amino acids. CDR3 bases: TGTGCCAGCAGCTTCCTTCACCAGGGGGGGAACACTGAAGCTTTCTTT. The encoded protein is CASSFLHQGGNTEAFF.

V is TRBV7-2 and J is TRBJ2-1; TRBD1 aligns across 9 bases. The CDR3 loop spans 16 amino acids. The J segment lost 5 bases and the V segment lost 6 bases, leaving 11 bases of the junction unmatched. Germline V gene sequence: CDR1 SGHTA, CDR2 FQGNSA. The CDR3 bases are TGTGCCAGCAGTTCTCTCCGGGACAGGGCCAACAATGAGCAGTTCTTC. This sequence encodes CASSSLRDRANNEQFF.

The chain combines TRBV16 with TRBJ1-4, with 8 bases identical to TRBD1. The ends lost 5 bases at V and 7 bases at J; junction bases unmatched: 3. This CDR3 comprises 13 residues. The germline gives CDR1 KGHSY, CDR2 FQNENV. The CDR3 DNA sequence: TGTGCCAGCAGCAGGACAGGGACTGAAAAACTGTTTTTT. Its translation is CASSRTGTEKLFF.

A remark on this clone: At one end the junction does not follow the germline gene, possibly because of a read error. The genes are TRBV27 and TRBJ1-5; maybe TRBD1 (5 bases). In germline, CDR1 is MNHEY, CDR2 SMNVEV (reference sequence). The CDR3 sequence is 13 residues long. The CDR3 DNA sequence: TGTGCCAGCAGGTCGACGGGGACTCAGTCCCAGCATTTT. Its protein is CASRSTGTQSQHF.

The CDR3 is CASSSRLSGGAVLTDTQYF. CDR3 in DNA: TGTGCCAGCAGTTCCCGACTTAGCGGGGGGGCCGTCCTCACAGATACGCAGTATTTT. The gene calls are TRBV28 and TRBJ2-3; TRBD2 matches at 11 bases. V lost 4 bases, J lost 2 bases, and 14 bases stayed unmatched. The germline CDR1 and CDR2 sequences are MDHEN and SYDVKM. The CDR3 totals 19 residues.

This chain joins TRBV7-6 and TRBJ1-1; unclear D gene. The CDR3 runs to 12 residues. The germline gives CDR1 SGHVS, CDR2 FNYEAQ. V lost 5 bases to trimming and J lost 10 bases, with 14 bases between them. CDR3 loop: CASSRPGGRAFF. The DNA of the CDR3 is TGTGCCAGCAGCCGGCCCGGTGGGAGAGCTTTCTTT.